The rows below give T cell receptor beta chains drawn from one sample of a study of T-cell memory formation after mild COVID-19. Each CDR3 protein gets one entry after TCRdb re-called the 5' RACE reads with MiXCR. Among a few hundred thousand distinct CDR3 sequences listed, around 15% were seen once. The sample was PBMCs or a T cell subset sorted from them (not recorded which). These receptors all stem from a man aged 18 to 29 who had mild COVID-19 (a few samples of this study predate the infection). Cell type and time point are not known. Each CDR3 is given with its conserved first and last residue. Fields, in order: J gene, V gene, clone size, D gene, CDR3 DNA, CDR3 protein. D genes are given only for firm matches. Some rows have no size entry. The others give once, few or many, or a class for an expanded clone.

TRBJ2-7	TRBV20-1	few	.	TGCAGTGCTTTACCCGGGACGAACTCCTACGAGCAGTACTTC	CSALPGTNSYEQYF
TRBJ2-1	TRBV2	few	.	TGTGCCAGCCGGACGGCATGGAATGAGCAGTTCTTC	CASRTAWNEQFF
TRBJ2-7	TRBV4-1	few	TRBD1	TGCGCCAGCAGCCAAACAGGGGACTACGAGCAGTACTTC	CASSQTGDYEQYF
TRBJ2-5	TRBV5-1	many	TRBD1	TGCGCCAGCAGCCTCGCCGGACAGGGGAAGACCCAGTACTTC	CASSLAGQGKTQYF
TRBJ2-1	TRBV6-4	.	.	TGTGCCAGCAGCGCCCCCAATGAGCAGTTCTTC	CASSAPNEQFF
TRBJ2-2	TRBV6-5	many	.	TGTGCCAGCAGTGCCTCCGGGGAGCTGTTTTTT	CASSASGELFF
TRBJ2-7	TRBV4-1	.	.	TGCGCCAGCAGCCCAGAGCCGGGTAGCTCCTACGAGCAGTACTTC	CASSPEPGSSYEQYF
TRBJ1-1	TRBV7-9	.	.	TGTGCCAGCAGCGACGATTCCAGGCCTCCTCGGACAGAAGCTTTCTTT	CASSDDSRPPRTEAFF
TRBJ2-3	TRBV4-1	few	TRBD1	TGCGCCAGCAGCCATCGACAGGGGGCCCACACAGATACGCAGTATTTT	CASSHRQGAHTDTQYF
TRBJ1-1	TRBV29-1	.	TRBD1	TGCAGCGTTGAAGGCTACCAGACAGGGGGCCGGGCTTTCTTT	CSVEGYQTGGRAFF
TRBJ1-2	TRBV12-3/TRBV12-4	.	.	TGTGCCAGCTCCTTTCGGGGGGGGAACTATGGCTACACCTTC	CASSFRGGNYGYTF
TRBJ2-7	TRBV10-3	few	.	TGTGCCATCAGTGAGGGAAGGGAGCAGTACTTC	CAISEGREQYF
TRBJ1-2	TRBV5-4	few	.	TGTGCCAGCAGCTCAGGGTATGGCTACACCTTC	CASSSGYGYTF
TRBJ1-2	TRBV5-4	.	TRBD1	TGTGCCAGCCGCTGGACAGGGCTGGATGGCTACACCTTC	CASRWTGLDGYTF
TRBJ2-1	TRBV5-1	few	TRBD1	TGCGCCAGCAGCAACAGGGGGAGCTCCTACAATGAGCAGTTCTTC	CASSNRGSSYNEQFF
TRBJ2-1	TRBV7-2	few	.	TGTGCCAGCACCTTAAGGGCGGTAGATGAGCAGTTCTTC	CASTLRAVDEQFF
TRBJ2-1	TRBV5-1	many	.	TGCGCCAGCAGACTGGCGGGGTGGACCTACAATGAGCAGTTCTTC	CASRLAGWTYNEQFF
TRBJ1-2	TRBV11-2	few	.	TGTGCCAGCAGCTTAGACGAGGTCTATGGCTACACCTTC	CASSLDEVYGYTF
TRBJ1-4	TRBV5-4	.	TRBD1	TGTGCCAGCAGCAACGGACAGGGGCCTAATGAAAAACTGTTTTTT	CASSNGQGPNEKLFF
TRBJ1-6	TRBV25-1	.	.	TGTGCCAGCAGTGACGTGCAGACTAATTCACCCCTCCACTTT	CASSDVQTNSPLHF
TRBJ1-1	TRBV12-3/TRBV12-4	few	.	TGTGCCACCGCCGCGGACCGGAACACTGAAGCTTTCTTT	CATAADRNTEAFF
TRBJ1-2	TRBV5-1	.	.	TGCGCCAGCAGCTTGCCCGGGAATGGCTACACCTTC	CASSLPGNGYTF
TRBJ1-5	TRBV19	.	.	TGTGCCAGTAGTGTGGACTGGGTCCAGGCCCAGCATTTT	CASSVDWVQAQHF
TRBJ1-1	TRBV6-5	many	.	TGTGCCAGCAGTTATGAGGGGCGACTCATTGAAGCTTTCTTT	CASSYEGRLIEAFF
TRBJ2-3	TRBV11-2	many	TRBD1	TGTGCCAGCAGTTTTAGTGAATCCCAGGGGGATTTT	CASSFSESQGDF
TRBJ2-3	TRBV9	.	.	TGTGCCAGCAGTTGGGGGCAGAACACAGATACGCAGTATTTT	CASSWGQNTDTQYF